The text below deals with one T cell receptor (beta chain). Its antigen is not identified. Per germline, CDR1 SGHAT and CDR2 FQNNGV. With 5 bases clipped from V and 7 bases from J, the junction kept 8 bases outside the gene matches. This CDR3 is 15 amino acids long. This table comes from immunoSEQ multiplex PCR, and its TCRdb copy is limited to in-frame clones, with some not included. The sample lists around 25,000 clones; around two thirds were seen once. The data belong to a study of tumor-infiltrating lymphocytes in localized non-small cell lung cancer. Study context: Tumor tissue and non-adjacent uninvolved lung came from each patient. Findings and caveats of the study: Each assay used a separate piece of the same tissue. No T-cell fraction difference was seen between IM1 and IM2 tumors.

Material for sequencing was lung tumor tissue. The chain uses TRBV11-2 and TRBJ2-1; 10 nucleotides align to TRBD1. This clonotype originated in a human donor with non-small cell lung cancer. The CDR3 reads CASSIGTGVVNEQFF. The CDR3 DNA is TGTGCCAGCAGCATCGGGACAGGGGTGGTTAATGAGCAGTTCTTC.